These 7 T cell receptor beta chains share one sample of origin, sequenced in a study of blood T cell repertoires in COVID-19 (dated by TCRdb to between 2020 and 2021). Library creation used the immunoSEQ multiplex PCR assay. TCRdb stores this immuneACCESS table with in-frame sequences only. Part of the clones is absent; in the studies checked, under half of the shortfall reflects unresolved V genes, and no reason is known for the rest. This sample lists about 430,000 clones; 70% to 90% were detected once. The ten largest clones add up to approximately 1.5% of the sample. The sequencing sample was made of PBMCs or T cells enriched from blood (not recorded which). The receptor source for this set is a woman between 18 and 29 years old who had been exposed to COVID-19.

The chain carries TRBV2 and TRBJ2-5; D may be TRBD1 (6 bases). This CDR3 contains 13 residues. V shed 7 bases and J shed 3 bases, with 12 bases lying between them. Germline V gene lookup returns CDR1 SNHLY and CDR2 FYNNEI. The chain's CDR3 is CASTGPGEETQYF. CDR3 DNA: TGTGCCAGCACCGGCCCAGGGGAAGAGACCCAGTACTTC.

This clone has a handful of counts. The chain links TRBV6-2 or TRBV6-3 to TRBJ2-7; a possible D gene is TRBD1 (6 bases). Germline V gene data show CDR1 as MNHEY and CDR2 as SVGEGT. Trimming took 5 bases from V and 6 from J, leaving 11 bases between them. The CDR3 totals 12 residues. CDR3 in DNA: TGTGCCAGCAGTAAACAGGGATTCGAGCAGTACTTC. This encodes CASSKQGFEQYF.

This clone was seen a few times. CDR3 amino acids: CASSQGSLPYEQYF. CDR3 in DNA: TGCGCCAGCAGCCAAGGTAGTCTCCCCTACGAGCAGTACTTC. The J gene is TRBJ2-7, the V gene TRBV4-3; no clear D gene. The V end lost 1 base, the J end lost 2 bases, and 9 bases lay between the germline ends. This CDR3 contains 14 residues. Germline-derived CDR1 and CDR2 are LGHNA and YSLEER.

This rearrangement joins TRBV29-1 to TRBJ1-1; no reliable D call. Per the germline V gene, CDR1 is SQVTM and CDR2 is ANQGSEA. V was cut by 1 base and J by 0 bases, with 12 bases left in between. The CDR3 is 15 residues long. CDR3 sequence: CSVEGQSSLNTEAFF. CDR3 nucleotides: TGCAGCGTTGAAGGCCAAAGCTCCCTGAACACTGAAGCTTTCTTT. The whole variable domain, remainder taken from reference TRBV29-1 and TRBJ1-1, is SAVISQKPSRDICQRGTSLTIQCQVDSQVTMMFWYRQQPGQSLTLIATANQGSEATYESGFVIDKFPISRPNLTFSTLTVSNMSPEDSSIYLCSVEGQSSLNTEAFFGQGTRLTVV.

V is TRBV5-1 and J is TRBJ2-3; perhaps TRBD2 as D (6 bases). Trimming removed 3 bases from V and 1 base from J, with 12 bases in between. There are 15 residues in the CDR3. Per germline, CDR1 SGHRS and CDR2 YFSETQ. The CDR3 sequence is CASSSGEVGTDTQYF. As DNA, the CDR3 is TGCGCCAGCAGCTCGGGAGAAGTGGGCACAGATACGCAGTATTTT.

This chain connects TRBV28 to TRBJ2-2; 8 bases agree with TRBD1. The J segment lost 0 bases and the V segment lost 8 bases, leaving 5 bases of the junction unmatched. Germline V gene lookup returns CDR1 MDHEN and CDR2 SYDVKM. The CDR3 runs to 15 residues. CDR3 bases: TGTGCCAGCCTTCGGACAGGGACGAACACCGGGGAGCTGTTTTTT. It yields the protein CASLRTGTNTGELFF.

This clone occurred once. J is TRBJ2-1 and V is TRBV9, with D perhaps matching TRBD2 (5 bases). Germline CDR1 is SGDLS and CDR2 is YYNGEE. V lost 0 bases and J 5 bases, leaving 12 bases between the germline ends. There are 15 residues in the CDR3. The CDR3 sequence is CASSVVVGRNNEQFF. The CDR3 nucleotides read TGTGCCAGCAGCGTAGTGGTAGGGAGAAACAATGAGCAGTTCTTC.